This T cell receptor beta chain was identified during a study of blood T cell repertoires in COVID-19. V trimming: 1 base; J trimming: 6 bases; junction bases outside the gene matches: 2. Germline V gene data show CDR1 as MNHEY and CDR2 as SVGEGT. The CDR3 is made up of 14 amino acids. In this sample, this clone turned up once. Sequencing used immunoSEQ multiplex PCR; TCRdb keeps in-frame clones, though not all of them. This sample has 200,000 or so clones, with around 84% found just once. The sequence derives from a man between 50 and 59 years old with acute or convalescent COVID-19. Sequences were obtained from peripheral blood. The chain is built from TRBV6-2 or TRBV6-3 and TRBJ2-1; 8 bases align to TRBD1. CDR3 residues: CASSYYRGVNEQFF. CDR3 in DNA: TGTGCCAGCAGTTACTACAGGGGGGTCAATGAGCAGTTCTTC.